This TCR beta chain stems from a study of long-term antiretroviral therapy in people with HIV (dated by TCRdb to 2022 to 2024). For the study in its entirety: The earliest samples were collected roughly a decade before the 2015 WHO recommendation for immediate ART, at a time when ART was usually postponed until CD4 counts fell. From over 25 adults with confirmed HIV infection, the cohort provided 192 cryopreserved PBMC samples, gathered serially across a mean of roughly 6 years (range 1-12). This retrospective serial study examined whether starting ART and sustained HIV suppression were associated with changes in the composition and diversity of the TRB repertoire in peripheral blood. Among the 30 to 35 participants with HIV, fewer than twelve were female. No cross-contamination during QIAcube processing was shown when test extractions of a monoclonal T-cell line were performed alongside about 30 polyclonal samples. Broad study findings and their caveats: Expanded TRB clones identified before ART initiation dominated the repertoire at all time points, although this dominance fluctuated and declined in many PLHIV after ART. Inferences about post-ART repertoire changes were limited because no data were available on ART adherence, viral resistance or therapy changes. A significant increase in TRB diversity was found to be associated with ART initiation, although TRB diversity was observed to remain significantly below that of transplant donor controls even after long-term ART. HIV repertoires had narrower CDR3 length ranges than controls, and the network structure suggested an antigen-experienced repertoire that shifted only slightly toward naive after ART. Because pre-ART samples had limited cell numbers, profiling was done on unsorted PBMC rather than on sorted CD4+ and CD8+ T cells. Since PBMC availability was limited, sequencing covered only the TCR beta chain, with no alpha chain pairing. The samples span the years 2004 to 2017, and the ART regimens used at that time may not be as effective as current regimens.

CDR1 and CDR2, looked up from the germline V gene, are MDHEN and SYDVKM. Spanning cysteine to phenylalanine, the CDR3 consists of 15 amino acids. The only DNA kept is the CDR3, 45 bases in frame from the first base. V and J are trimmed by 5 bases and 7 bases, and the gene matches miss 11 bases of the junction. To be included, a participant needed at least one PBMC sample from before ART initiation plus at least two post-ART samples. All participants with HIV were treated in the United States of America. Before DNA extraction, cryopreserved samples of roughly 0.85-11 million PBMC were thawed and then washed. At the time of the earliest PBMC sample, participants with HIV were aged between about 23 and 55 years. PBMC samples from each participant spanned 1-4 timepoints before ART initiation and 2-8 timepoints after ART initiation, with a median of 7 samples. For every participant, serial HIV viral load, CD4+ T-cell count, ART history and demographic data were obtained. Using a Qiagen kit on a QIAcube, genomic DNA was extracted from unsorted PBMC, with samples processed in batches of 12.

The immunoSEQ hsTCRB v3.0 assay was used at survey level resolution to sequence the TRB variable region. The target sequencing depth for TRB was roughly 40,000-50,000 T-cell genomes per sample. Pooled TRB libraries were sequenced on an Illumina MiSeq with a v3 150-cycle kit. Per the authors' processing: Repertoire analysis was run in R within a reproducible Nextflow workflow that covered QC, data transformation and analysis. LymphoSeq2, an R package for exploring AIRR-Seq data, was used to implement custom analyses. Four samples that produced fewer than 5000 total TRB sequences were removed, so 180 or so HIV repertoires were analyzed. Among the roughly 200 retained HIV repertoires, 59 were collected before ART initiation and approximately 130 after ART initiation. Repertoires were downsampled to 5000 TRB nucleotide sequences, and summary statistics were averaged over 100 downsampling iterations. TRB sequences were retained for analysis only if CDR3 regions of at least seven amino acids were present. Diversity was measured with a Shannon entropy-derived clonality score and the Gini coefficient. Repertoire networks linked the top 5000 CDR3 amino acid sequences whenever two sequences differed by an edit distance of one. For TRB CDR3 amino acid sequences, antigen specificity groups and MHC restriction were predicted with GLIPH2. To flag known associations with CMV, EBV, HIV or tissue antigens, CDR3 amino acid sequences were compared against VDJdb and McPAS-TCR. Pre-ART, post-ART and control groups were compared with Wilcoxon signed-rank tests and Holm-Bonferroni correction. TCRdb holds this immuneACCESS table with in-frame rearrangements only. Some clones are missing; in checked studies, unresolved V genes explain under half, and the rest has no known cause. That table gives V, J and clone size, and the DNA gave D and trimming. The sample table records roughly 39,000 clones; 70% to 90% of these occur just once. The ten largest make up about 4% of the sample.

Comment on this clone: Its target antigen remains unknown. Nothing much larger sits one base from this clone, and base qualities are not available.

The source material was unsorted PBMCs, sampled just before starting antiretroviral therapy. The chain is assembled from TRBV28 and TRBJ1-2, with TRBD1 identical over 9 junction bases. This clonotype was sampled from a young woman with HIV. Here is the DNA: TGTGCCAGCAGTCTGCCGGGACAGGGCTTAGGTGGCTACACCTTC. It specifies CASSLPGQGLGGYTF.